This TCR beta chain was observed in a study of blood T cell repertoires in COVID-19. Libraries were prepared by immunoSEQ multiplex PCR; TCRdb keeps only in-frame clonotypes and omits some of them. The sample lists hundreds of thousands of clones; roughly 85% were seen once. This CDR3 contains 15 residues. The V segment lost 6 bases and the J segment 8 bases; nucleotides outside the gene matches: 11. Germline CDR1 reads SNHLY; CDR2 reads FYNNEI. Sequencing was carried out using peripheral blood. The TCR was taken from a human donor in a cohort sampled during active COVID-19. The chain carries TRBV2 and TRBJ1-4; 8 bases align to TRBD1. CDR3 sequence reads: CASSRPPGQEEKLFF. The CDR3 DNA reads as TGTGCCAGCAGCCGACCCCCGGGACAGGAAGAAAAACTGTTTTTT. Using reference TRBV2 and TRBJ1-4 for the parts outside the CDR3, the full variable domain is EPEVTQTPSHQVTQMGQEVILRCVPISNHLYFYWYRQILGQKVEFLVSFYNNEISEKSEIFDDQFSVERPDGSNFTLKIRSTKLEDSAMYFCASSRPPGQEEKLFFGSGTQLSVL.